The 27 T cell receptor beta chains below come from one sample, sequenced in a study of CD8+CD57+ T cells in acquired aplastic anemia (dated by TCRdb to the late 2010s). The patients picked for sequencing were ones in whom flow cytometry had shown an expansion of CD8+CD57+ cells. Sequenced using an Illumina HiSeq 2000. Genomic DNA served as template for TCR beta VDJ combination and CDR3 sequence profiling. TCRdb itself trimmed the public reads at Q25 with fastp, ran MiXCR and retained productive beta chains. Duplicate CDR3 protein sequences are folded into a single record with the most common DNA and genes. The sample table shows about 180,000 distinct CDR3 sequences, and less than 65% are seen once. Under 55% of the sample rests with the top ten. The sequenced sample consisted of sorted CD4+, CD8+, or CD8+CD57+ T cells (not recorded which) from PBMCs. The receptors shown here come from a human donor with aplastic anemia.

The chain recombines TRBV7-2 with TRBJ1-1; TRBD1 matches 8 bases. This CDR3 is built from 13 residues. Germline V gene lookup returns CDR1 SGHTA and CDR2 FQGNSA. Unmatched junction bases numbered 5, after V lost 5 bases and J lost 6 bases. The CDR3 protein is CASSLQGAAEAFF. In DNA, the CDR3 is TGTGCCAGCAGCCTCCAGGGGGCGGCTGAAGCTTTCTTT.

In DNA, the CDR3 is TGTGCCATCAGTATACCGGGACAGGAGAACTACGAGCAGTACTTC. It codes for CAISIPGQENYEQYF. The chain joins TRBV10-3 to TRBJ2-7; 8 nucleotides line up with TRBD1. CDR1 ENHRY and CDR2 SYGVKD come from the germline V gene. Unmatched junction bases numbered 9, after V lost 5 bases and J lost 3 bases. The CDR3 totals 15 residues.

On this clonotype itself: At one boundary the junction diverges from the germline segment, which might be a read error. The chain uses TRBV7-9 and TRBJ1-2; 7 nucleotides line up with TRBD1. Germline V lookup: CDR1 SEHNR, CDR2 FQNEAQ (reference sequence). The CDR3 totals 15 residues. Here the CDR3 reads CASSLESDRDYGYTF. The CDR3 DNA follows: TGCGCCAGCAGCTTGGAAAGCGACAGGGACTATGGCTACACCTTC.

The table lists this clonotype with many counts. The chain couples TRBV29-1 to TRBJ2-7; 7 bases agree with TRBD1. The CDR3 sequence is 13 residues long. Germline V gives CDR1 SQVTM, CDR2 ANQGSEA. Losses at the gene ends were 4 bases for V and 3 bases for J; bases not matched to a gene: 6. This CDR3 is CSVAPGQNYEQYF. The CDR3 DNA is TGCAGCGTTGCCCCGGGACAGAACTACGAGCAGTACTTC.

This clonotype was seen only once. The CDR3 spells CASSYDSASTDTQYF. Written as DNA, the CDR3 is TGTGCCAGCAGCTACGACAGTGCTAGCACAGATACGCAGTATTTT. V and J are TRBV9 and TRBJ2-3, with D maybe TRBD1 (5 bases). Germline V gene data show CDR1 as SGDLS and CDR2 as YYNGEE. The CDR3 is made up of 15 amino acids. Trimming removed 4 bases at V and 0 bases at J, with 12 bases between.

This clonotype appeared many times. The chain combines TRBV10-2 with TRBJ1-1; D gene unclear. CDR3 length: 14 residues. The germline gives CDR1 WSHSY, CDR2 SAAADI. V was cut by 7 bases and J by 1 base, with 13 bases left in between. In nucleotides, the CDR3 is TGCGCCAGCAATGACGTAGGCCCGAACACTGAAGCTTTCTTT. Translation gives CASNDVGPNTEAFF.

V and J are TRBV9 and TRBJ1-2; D possibly corresponds to TRBD1 (6 bases). The V gene lost 3 bases and the J gene lost 2 bases, with 14 bases spanning the gap. This CDR3 has 15 residues. CDR1 is SGDLS, CDR2 YYNGEE, per germline. The CDR3 loop reads CASSASGVRNYGYTF. CDR3 sequence (DNA): TGTGCCAGCAGCGCGTCAGGGGTGCGGAACTATGGCTACACCTTC.

The chain carries TRBV7-2 and TRBJ1-2; 11 nucleotides agree with TRBD1. CDR1 SGHTA and CDR2 FQGNSA come from the germline V gene. The length of the CDR3 is 18 residues. Losses at the gene ends were 5 bases for V and 3 bases for J; bases not matched to a gene: 14. The CDR3 DNA sequence: TGTGCCAGCAGCGGCCCATTGGGTTGGGACAGGGGGGACTATGGCTACACCTTC. It is translated as CASSGPLGWDRGDYGYTF. Full variable domain (outside the CDR3, taken from reference TRBV7-2 and TRBJ1-2): GAGVSQSPSNKVTEKGKDVELRCDPISGHTALYWYRQSLGQGLEFLIYFQGNSAPDKSGLPSDRFSAERTGGSVSTLTIQRTQQEDSAVYLCASSGPLGWDRGDYGYTFGSGTRLTVV.

This clonotype appeared a single time. A much larger clone sits a single nucleotide away, making a read error possible. The V and J genes are TRBV7-9 and TRBJ2-2; D call uncertain. CDR3 size: 11 residues. The germline CDR1 and CDR2 sequences are SEHNR and FQNEAQ (reference sequence). V gave up 6 bases and J gave up 5 bases, with 4 bases separating them. The CDR3 nucleotides read TGTGCCAGCAGGTGGACCGGGGAGCTGTTTTTT. This codes for CASRWTGELFF.

This rearrangement joins TRBV10-3 to TRBJ1-1, with a possible D match to TRBD1 (5 bases). Looked up from germline, CDR1 is ENHRY and CDR2 is SYGVKD. The length of the CDR3 is 13 residues. V gave up 2 bases and J gave up 1 base, with 5 bases separating them. In nucleotides, the CDR3 is TGTGCCATCAGTGAGCAGGGGAACACTGAAGCTTTCTTT. Translation gives CAISEQGNTEAFF.

The chain recombines TRBV7-3 with TRBJ2-1; D uncertain. This CDR3 is 13 amino acids long. The V end lost 2 bases, the J end lost 5 bases, and 7 bases lay between the germline ends. Germline loops: CDR1 SGHTA, CDR2 FQGTGA. The CDR3 region has the DNA TGTGCCAGCAGCTTAGAGCCCGACAATGAGCAGTTCTTC. Encoded protein: CASSLEPDNEQFF.

CDR3 in DNA: TGTGCCAGTAGTTTACCGGGACTCCCCCACGAGCAGTACTTC. Translated, it gives CASSLPGLPHEQYF. The chain links TRBV19 to TRBJ2-7; D perhaps matches TRBD2 (6 bases). CDR1 and CDR2 from the germline V gene are LNHDA and SQIVND (reference sequence). V was pared by 5 bases and J by 5 bases, with 16 bases between. CDR3 length: 14 residues.

This clonotype came up a few times. V usage is TRBV7-8 and J usage is TRBJ1-4; D unclear. The CDR3 has 13 amino acids. V shed 4 bases and J shed 7 bases, with 10 bases lying between them. Germline V gene lookup returns CDR1 SGHVS and CDR2 FQNEAQ. CDR3 DNA sequence: TGTGCCAGCAGCTCAGGACGGATTGAAAAACTGTTTTTT. Its protein is CASSSGRIEKLFF.

Only a few counts were recorded for this clonotype. The genes are TRBV2 and TRBJ2-5, with D unresolved. The V end was cut by 6 bases, the J end by 7 bases, with 21 bases between. The germline V gene has CDR1 SNHLY and CDR2 FYNNEI. The CDR3 sequence is 15 residues long. CDR3 in DNA: TGTGCCAGCAGCTCCCCAGGCGAGGCCGAGACGACCCAGTACTTC. Protein sequence: CASSSPGEAETTQYF. The full variable domain, with the rest looked up from reference TRBV2 and TRBJ2-5, is EPEVTQTPSHQVTQMGQEVILRCVPISNHLYFYWYRQILGQKVEFLVSFYNNEISEKSEIFDDQFSVERPDGSNFTLKIRSTKLEDSAMYFCASSSPGEAETTQYFGPGTRLLVL.

Many counts were recorded for this clonotype. The rearrangement links TRBV5-8 to TRBJ1-1, with D possibly matching TRBD1 (6 bases). The CDR3 spans 14 residues. V gave up 4 bases and J gave up 10 bases, with 20 bases separating them. CDR1 is SGHTS, CDR2 YDEGEE, per germline. CDR3 bases: TGTGCCAGCAGCGACTCAACCGGGAGGGGGGGAGCTTTCTTT. This encodes CASSDSTGRGGAFF.

This sequence joins TRBV7-9 and TRBJ2-7; D is undetermined. Germline loops: CDR1 SEHNR, CDR2 FQNEAQ (reference sequence). V lost 4 bases and J 2 bases, leaving 12 bases between the germline ends. The CDR3 covers 14 residues. The DNA for the CDR3 is TGTGCCAGCAGCTCGCCCACCGGACCCTACGAGCAGTACTTC. Its protein product is CASSSPTGPYEQYF.

The chain is built from TRBV7-9 and TRBJ1-2; no clear D gene. CDR1 SEHNR and CDR2 FQNEAQ come from the germline V gene (reference sequence). The CDR3 has 10 residues. Trimming took 7 bases from V and 10 from J, leaving 10 bases between them. The CDR3 reads CASNLGPYTF. CDR3 in DNA: TGTGCCAGCAACCTCGGACCCTACACCTTC.

This chain uses TRBV7-8 with TRBJ2-1, with D unclear. Trimming pared 5 bases from V and 6 bases from J, leaving 17 bases between. CDR1 and CDR2 from the germline V gene are SGHVS and FQNEAQ. The CDR3 is 15 amino acids. CDR3 sequence reads: CASSLMSVSINEQFF. The CDR3 nucleotides are TGTGCCAGCAGCCTGATGTCGGTTAGTATCAATGAGCAGTTCTTC.

This clonotype came up a few times. This rearrangement joins TRBV20-1 to TRBJ1-1; TRBD1 might be the D (5 bases). CDR3 size: 12 residues. Germline V gene sequence: CDR1 DFQATT, CDR2 SNEGSKA (reference sequence). Trimming cost V 4 bases and J 7 bases, with 13 bases left between them. For the CDR3, the DNA is TGCAGTGCTAACCACCGGGACGGTGAAGCTTTCTTT. It translates to CSANHRDGEAFF.

This clonotype was observed a handful of times. A much larger clone is a single base away; this may be a read error. This chain uses TRBV5-4 with TRBJ1-2; D possibly corresponds to TRBD1 (6 bases). Per the germline V gene, CDR1 is SGHNT and CDR2 is YYREEE (reference sequence). The CDR3 runs to 16 residues. The CDR3 sequence: CAGSSQTWGAKYGYTF. The CDR3 DNA follows: TGTGCCGGCAGCTCCCAGACTTGGGGGGCTAAATATGGCTACACCTTC. Drawing the rest from reference TRBV5-4 and TRBJ1-2, the complete variable domain is ETGVTQSPTHLIKTRGQQVTLRCSSQSGHNTVSWYQQALGQGPQFIFQYYREEENGRGNFPPRFSGLQFPNYSSELNVNALELDDSALYLCAGSSQTWGAKYGYTFGSGTRLTVV.

This clonotype was seen repeatedly, ten times or more. The chain combines TRBV12-3 or TRBV12-4 with TRBJ2-7; D gene ambiguous. This CDR3 contains 14 residues. Deletions cut 7 bases from V and 2 bases from J, with 15 bases between. CDR3 bases: TGTGCCAGCACCGATTCGACGGAACCCTACGAGCAGTACTTC. Its protein is CASTDSTEPYEQYF.

The count of this clonotype is one. This rearrangement joins TRBV20-1 to TRBJ2-5, with D possibly being TRBD1 (6 bases). CDR1 and CDR2 (germline): DFQATT, SNEGSKA (reference sequence). The CDR3 spans 11 residues. CDR3 nucleotides: TGCAGCGGGACACTCCAAGAGACCCAGTACTTC. Translating gives CSGTLQETQYF.

This clonotype was seen only a few times. This chain connects TRBV27 to TRBJ2-3; possible D gene TRBD2, 5 bases. The germline V and J ends were trimmed by 1 base and 7 bases, with 18 bases remaining between them. This CDR3 region has 16 residues. CDR1 and CDR2 (germline): MNHEY, SMNVEV (reference sequence). This CDR3 is CASSLLREPLRNTQYF. CDR3 bases: TGTGCCAGCAGTTTATTGAGGGAGCCCCTACGAAATACGCAGTATTTT.

A remark on this clonotype: The junction does not match germline at one end; this may be a read error. CDR3 region: CSVVADRTEAFF. The CDR3 coding sequence is TGCAGTGTTGTGGCAGATCGAACTGAAGCTTTCTTT. The rearrangement joins TRBV29-1 to TRBJ1-1, with D uncertain. Germline values: CDR1 SQVTM, CDR2 ANQGSEA. The length of the CDR3 is 12 residues. Variable domain in full (rest from reference TRBV29-1 and TRBJ1-1): SAVISQKPSRDICQRGTSLTIQCQVDSQVTMMFWYRQQPGQSLTLIATANQGSEATYESGFVIDKFPISRPNLTFSTLTVSNMSPEDSSIYLCSVVADRTEAFFGQGTRLTVV.

This clonotype was observed many times. V and J are TRBV7-9 and TRBJ2-7; D not resolved. CDR1 is SEHNR, CDR2 FQNEAQ, per germline (reference sequence). V lost 1 base and J lost 1, with 11 bases in between. The CDR3 has 15 amino acids. The chain's CDR3 is CASSLVSSSSYEQYF. The CDR3 region has the DNA TGTGCCAGCAGCTTAGTGAGTAGCAGTTCCTACGAGCAGTACTTC.

The V gene is TRBV7-8, the J gene TRBJ1-3; D remains unclear. The CDR3 is 12 amino acids. CDR1 is SGHVS, CDR2 FQNEAQ, per germline. Deletions cut 8 bases from V and 3 bases from J, with 8 bases between. CDR3 protein: CASLGNGNTIYF. CDR3 sequence (DNA): TGTGCCAGCTTGGGTAATGGAAACACCATATATTTT.

V gene TRBV7-2 combines with J gene TRBJ1-2; D gene unclear. The germline V and J ends were trimmed by 4 bases and 4 bases, with 10 bases remaining between them. Germline V gene data show CDR1 as SGHTA and CDR2 as FQGNSA. The CDR3 consists of 13 residues. The CDR3 coding sequence is TGTGCCAGCAGCTCGGCGCACCTCTATGGCTACACCTTC. Amino acids: CASSSAHLYGYTF.